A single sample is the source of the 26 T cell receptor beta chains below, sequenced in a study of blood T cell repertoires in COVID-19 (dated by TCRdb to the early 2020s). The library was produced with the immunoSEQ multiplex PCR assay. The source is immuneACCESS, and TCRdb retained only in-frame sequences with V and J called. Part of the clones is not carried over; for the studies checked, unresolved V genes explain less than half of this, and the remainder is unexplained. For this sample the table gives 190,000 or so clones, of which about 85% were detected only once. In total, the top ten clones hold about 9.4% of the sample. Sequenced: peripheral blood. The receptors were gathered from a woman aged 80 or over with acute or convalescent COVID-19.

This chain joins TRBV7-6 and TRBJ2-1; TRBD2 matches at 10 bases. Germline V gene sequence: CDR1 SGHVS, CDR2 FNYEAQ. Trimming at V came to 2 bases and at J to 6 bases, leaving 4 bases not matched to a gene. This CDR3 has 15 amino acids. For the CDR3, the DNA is TGTGCCAGCAGCTTATCCCCTAGCGGGGGCAATGAGCAGTTCTTC. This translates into CASSLSPSGGNEQFF. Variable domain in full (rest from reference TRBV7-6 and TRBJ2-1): GAGVSQSPRYKVTKRGQDVALRCDPISGHVSLYWYRQALGQGPEFLTYFNYEAQQDKSGLPNDRFSAERPEGSISTLTIQRTEQRDSAMYRCASSLSPSGGNEQFFGPGTRLTVL.

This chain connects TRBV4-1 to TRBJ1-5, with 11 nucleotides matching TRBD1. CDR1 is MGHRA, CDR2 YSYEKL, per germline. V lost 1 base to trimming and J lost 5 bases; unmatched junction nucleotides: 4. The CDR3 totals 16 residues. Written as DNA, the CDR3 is TGCGCCAGCAGCCAAGGGACAGGGGGCCCCTATCAGCCCCAGCATTTT. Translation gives CASSQGTGGPYQPQHF.

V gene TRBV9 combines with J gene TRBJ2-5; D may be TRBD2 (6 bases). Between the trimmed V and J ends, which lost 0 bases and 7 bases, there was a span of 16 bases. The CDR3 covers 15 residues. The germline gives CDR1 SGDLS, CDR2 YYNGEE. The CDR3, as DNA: TGTGCCAGCAGCGTAGAATTTAGCGGCCTCGGGACCCAGTACTTC. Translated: CASSVEFSGLGTQYF.

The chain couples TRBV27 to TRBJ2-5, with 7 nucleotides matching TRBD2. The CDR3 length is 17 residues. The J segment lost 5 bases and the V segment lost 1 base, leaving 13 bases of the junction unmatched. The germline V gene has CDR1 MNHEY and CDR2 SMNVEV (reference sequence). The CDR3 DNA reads TGTGCCAGCAGTTTATGGGGAGGCGGGAGTGGGCGGGAGACCCAGTACTTC. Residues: CASSLWGGGSGRETQYF.

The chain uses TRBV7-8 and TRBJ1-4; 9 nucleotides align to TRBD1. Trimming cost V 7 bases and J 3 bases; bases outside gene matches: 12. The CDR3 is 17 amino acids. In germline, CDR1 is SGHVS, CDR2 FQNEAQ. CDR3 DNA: TGTGCCAGCAACCAACAGGGGGCTATTTCTCCTAATGAAAAACTGTTTTTT. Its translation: CASNQQGAISPNEKLFF.

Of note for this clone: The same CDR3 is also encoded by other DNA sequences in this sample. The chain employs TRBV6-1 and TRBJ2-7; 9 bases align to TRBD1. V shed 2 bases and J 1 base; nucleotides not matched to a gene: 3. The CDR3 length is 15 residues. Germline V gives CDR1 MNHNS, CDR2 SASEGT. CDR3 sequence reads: CASSERGTGSYEQYF. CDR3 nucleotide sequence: TGTGCCAGCAGTGAACGGGGGACAGGGTCCTACGAGCAGTACTTC.

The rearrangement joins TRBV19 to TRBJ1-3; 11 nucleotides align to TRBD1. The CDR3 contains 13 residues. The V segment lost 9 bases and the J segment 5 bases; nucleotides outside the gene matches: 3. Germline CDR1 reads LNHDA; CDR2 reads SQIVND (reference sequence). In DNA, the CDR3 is TGTGCCAGAGTGGACAGGGGGCGAAACACCATATATTTT. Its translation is CARVDRGRNTIYF.

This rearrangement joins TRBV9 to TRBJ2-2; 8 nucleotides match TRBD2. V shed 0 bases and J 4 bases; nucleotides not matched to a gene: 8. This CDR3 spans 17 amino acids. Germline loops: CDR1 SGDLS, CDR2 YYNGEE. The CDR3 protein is CASSVEPGGRSTGELFF. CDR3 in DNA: TGTGCCAGCAGCGTAGAACCGGGGGGGCGTAGCACCGGGGAGCTGTTTTTT.

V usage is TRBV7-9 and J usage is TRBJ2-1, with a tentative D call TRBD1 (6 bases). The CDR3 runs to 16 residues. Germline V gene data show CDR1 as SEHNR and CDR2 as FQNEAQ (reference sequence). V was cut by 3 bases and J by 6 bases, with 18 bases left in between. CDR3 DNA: TGTGCCAGCAGCTTTCCCGAGGGGGACCGGGCCAATGAGCAGTTCTTC. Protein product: CASSFPEGDRANEQFF.

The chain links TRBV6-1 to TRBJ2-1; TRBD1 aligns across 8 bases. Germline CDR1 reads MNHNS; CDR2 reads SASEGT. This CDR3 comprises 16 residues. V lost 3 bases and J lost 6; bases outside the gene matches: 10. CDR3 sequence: CASSEYGTGTPNEQFF. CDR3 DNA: TGTGCCAGCAGTGAGTACGGGACAGGAACCCCCAATGAGCAGTTCTTC.

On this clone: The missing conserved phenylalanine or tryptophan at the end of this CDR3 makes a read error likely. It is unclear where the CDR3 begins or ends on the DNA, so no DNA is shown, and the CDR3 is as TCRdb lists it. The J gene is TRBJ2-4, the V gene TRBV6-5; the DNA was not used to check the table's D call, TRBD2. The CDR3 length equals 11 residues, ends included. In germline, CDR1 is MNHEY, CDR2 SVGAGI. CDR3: CVSGGDRGVRL.

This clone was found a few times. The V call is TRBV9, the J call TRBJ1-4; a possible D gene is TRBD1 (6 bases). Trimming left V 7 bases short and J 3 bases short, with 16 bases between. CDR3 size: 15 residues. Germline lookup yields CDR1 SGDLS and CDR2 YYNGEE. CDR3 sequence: CASLRGGRPNEKLFF. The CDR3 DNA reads TGTGCCAGCCTTCGCGGGGGGCGTCCTAATGAAAAACTGTTTTTT.

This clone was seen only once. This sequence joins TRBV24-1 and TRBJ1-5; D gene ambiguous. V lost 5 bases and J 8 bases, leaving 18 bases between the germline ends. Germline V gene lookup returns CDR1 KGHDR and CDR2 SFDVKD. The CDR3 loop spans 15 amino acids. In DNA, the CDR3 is TGTGCCACCAGTGTCCGGCGGGAACCTGGGGAGCCCCAGCATTTT. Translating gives CATSVRREPGEPQHF.

The CDR3 is CASRVSGSYEQYF. DNA of the CDR3: TGTGCCAGCAGGGTTAGCGGGAGTTACGAGCAGTACTTC. This chain links TRBV12-3 or TRBV12-4 with TRBJ2-7, with 9 bases aligning to TRBD2. The CDR3 covers 13 residues. Trimming at V came to 6 bases and at J to 4 bases, leaving 4 bases not matched to a gene.

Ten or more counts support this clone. The CDR3 DNA follows: TGTGCCAGCAGCTCTCTCCGAACTAGGGATATCTATGGCTACACCTTC. Translated, it gives CASSSLRTRDIYGYTF. The chain is built from TRBV11-2 and TRBJ1-2; D uncertain. Germline V gene data show CDR1 as SGHAT and CDR2 as FQNNGV. The CDR3 runs to 16 residues. V gave up 4 bases and J gave up 4 bases, with 19 bases separating them.

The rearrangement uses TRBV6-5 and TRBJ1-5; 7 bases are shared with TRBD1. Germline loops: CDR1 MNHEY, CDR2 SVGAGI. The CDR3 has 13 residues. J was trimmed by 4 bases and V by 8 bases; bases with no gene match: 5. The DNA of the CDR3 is TGTGCCAGCGCTCGGGACAGAAATCAGCCCCAGCATTTT. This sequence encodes CASARDRNQPQHF.

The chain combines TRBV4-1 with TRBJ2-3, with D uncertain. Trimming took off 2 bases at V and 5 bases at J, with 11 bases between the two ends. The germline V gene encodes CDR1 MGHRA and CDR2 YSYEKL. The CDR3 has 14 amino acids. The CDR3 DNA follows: TGCGCCAGCAGCCAAACTGGAGTGGGAGATACGCAGTATTTT. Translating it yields CASSQTGVGDTQYF.

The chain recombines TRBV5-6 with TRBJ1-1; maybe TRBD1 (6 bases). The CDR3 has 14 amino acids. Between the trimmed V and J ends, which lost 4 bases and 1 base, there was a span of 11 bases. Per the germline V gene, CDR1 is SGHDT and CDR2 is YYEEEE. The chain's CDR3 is CASSPLTGNTEAFF. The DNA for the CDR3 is TGTGCCAGCAGCCCGTTGACAGGGAACACTGAAGCTTTCTTT.

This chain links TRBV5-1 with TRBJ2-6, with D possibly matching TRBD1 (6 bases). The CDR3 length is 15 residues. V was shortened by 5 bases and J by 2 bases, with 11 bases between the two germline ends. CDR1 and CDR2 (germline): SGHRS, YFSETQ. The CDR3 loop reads CASRLQGTGANVLTF. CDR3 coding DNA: TGCGCCAGCAGACTTCAGGGGACTGGGGCCAACGTCCTGACTTTC.

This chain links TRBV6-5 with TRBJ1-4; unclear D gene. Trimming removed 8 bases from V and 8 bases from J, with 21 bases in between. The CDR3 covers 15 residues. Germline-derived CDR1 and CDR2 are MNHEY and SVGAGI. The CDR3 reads CASVSPERPLEKLFF. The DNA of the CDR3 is TGTGCCAGCGTTTCTCCGGAGCGGCCCCTCGAAAAACTGTTTTTT.

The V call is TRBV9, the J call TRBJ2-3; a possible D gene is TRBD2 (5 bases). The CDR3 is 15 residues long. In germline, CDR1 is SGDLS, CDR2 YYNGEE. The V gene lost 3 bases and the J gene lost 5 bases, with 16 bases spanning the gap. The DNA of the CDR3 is TGTGCCAGCAGCGCCTGGGTCGCCCGGGGAGATACGCAGTATTTT. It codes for CASSAWVARGDTQYF.

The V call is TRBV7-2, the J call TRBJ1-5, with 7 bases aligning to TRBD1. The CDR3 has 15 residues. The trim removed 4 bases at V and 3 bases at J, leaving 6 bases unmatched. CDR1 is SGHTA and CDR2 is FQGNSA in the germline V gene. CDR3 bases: TGTGCCAGCAGCTCCAGGACAGGTTTCAATCAGCCCCAGCATTTT. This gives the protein CASSSRTGFNQPQHF.

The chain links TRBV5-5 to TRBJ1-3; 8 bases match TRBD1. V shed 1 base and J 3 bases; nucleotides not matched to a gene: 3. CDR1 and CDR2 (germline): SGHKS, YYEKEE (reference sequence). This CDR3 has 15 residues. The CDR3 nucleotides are TGTGCCAGCAGCTTGTGGGACAGGATTGGAAACACCATATATTTT. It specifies CASSLWDRIGNTIYF.

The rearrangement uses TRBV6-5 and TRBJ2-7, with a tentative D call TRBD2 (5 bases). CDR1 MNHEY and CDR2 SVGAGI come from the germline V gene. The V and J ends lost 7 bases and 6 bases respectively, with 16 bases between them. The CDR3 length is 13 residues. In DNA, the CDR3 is TGTGCCAGCACCCCCGGGGATTTAGGCGAGCAGTACTTC. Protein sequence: CASTPGDLGEQYF.

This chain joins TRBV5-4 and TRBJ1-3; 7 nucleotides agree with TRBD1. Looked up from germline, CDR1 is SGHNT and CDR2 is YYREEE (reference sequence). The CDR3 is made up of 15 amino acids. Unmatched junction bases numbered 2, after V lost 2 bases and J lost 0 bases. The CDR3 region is CASSLGGHSGNTIYF. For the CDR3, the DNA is TGTGCCAGCAGCTTAGGGGGCCACTCTGGAAACACCATATATTTT.

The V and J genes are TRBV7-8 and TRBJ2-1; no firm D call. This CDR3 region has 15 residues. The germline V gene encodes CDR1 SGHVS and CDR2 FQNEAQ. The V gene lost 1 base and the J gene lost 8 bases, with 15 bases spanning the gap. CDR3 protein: CASSLDRVLLDEQFF. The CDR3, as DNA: TGTGCCAGCAGCTTAGATCGCGTCCTTCTTGATGAGCAGTTCTTC.